A single sample is the source of the 3 T cell receptor beta chains below, sequenced in a study of spatial heterogeneity in lung cancer. The time point denotes: blood at routine non-recurrence follow-up after resection. In TCRdb, the 5' RACE reads were re-called with MiXCR into one record per CDR3 protein. The sample holds over 45,000 distinct CDR3 sequences, 12% seen once. The material sequenced was PBMCs, taken at follow-up. Every receptor here comes from a male donor with early-stage non-small cell lung cancer.

The chain recombines TRBV7-3 with TRBJ2-1; 8 nucleotides match TRBD1. This CDR3 contains 15 residues. CDR1 is SGHTA and CDR2 is FQGTGA in the germline V gene. Trimming removed 5 bases from V and 7 bases from J; junction bases left unmatched: 10. Here the CDR3 reads CASSPGQGAWNEQFF. The CDR3 DNA sequence: TGTGCCAGCAGCCCCGGACAGGGTGCGTGGAATGAGCAGTTCTTC.

This clonotype came up many times. The CDR3: CASSHGTSGSNEQFF. The DNA of the CDR3 is TGTGCCAGCTCACACGGGACTAGCGGGAGCAATGAGCAGTTCTTC. The chain combines TRBV18 with TRBJ2-1; TRBD2 agrees at 14 bases. CDR1 and CDR2 from the germline V gene are KGHSH and LQKENI. V was clipped by 4 bases and J by 6 bases; unmatched bases: 2. This CDR3 contains 15 residues.

This clonotype was observed a few times. V and J are TRBV29-1 and TRBJ2-5, with TRBD1 identical over 10 bases. This CDR3 is built from 13 residues. V lost 7 bases, J lost 1 base, and 3 bases stayed unmatched. Germline V CDR1 and CDR2: SQVTM, ANQGSEA. The chain's CDR3 is CSARQGAQETQYF. The CDR3 DNA sequence: TGCAGCGCCAGACAGGGGGCCCAAGAGACCCAGTACTTC.